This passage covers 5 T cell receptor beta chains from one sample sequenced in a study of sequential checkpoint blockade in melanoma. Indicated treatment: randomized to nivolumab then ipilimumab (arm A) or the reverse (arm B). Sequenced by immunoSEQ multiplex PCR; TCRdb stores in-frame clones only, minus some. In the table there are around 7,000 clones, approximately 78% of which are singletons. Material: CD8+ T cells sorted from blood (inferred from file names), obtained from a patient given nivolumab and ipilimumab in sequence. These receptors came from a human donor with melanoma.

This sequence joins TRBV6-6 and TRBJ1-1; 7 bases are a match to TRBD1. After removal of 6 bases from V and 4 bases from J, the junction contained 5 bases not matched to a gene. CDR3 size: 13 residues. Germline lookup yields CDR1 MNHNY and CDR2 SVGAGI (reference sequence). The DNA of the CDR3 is TGTGCCAGCAGCCCAGGGGGAGGCACTGAAGCTTTCTTT. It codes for CASSPGGGTEAFF.

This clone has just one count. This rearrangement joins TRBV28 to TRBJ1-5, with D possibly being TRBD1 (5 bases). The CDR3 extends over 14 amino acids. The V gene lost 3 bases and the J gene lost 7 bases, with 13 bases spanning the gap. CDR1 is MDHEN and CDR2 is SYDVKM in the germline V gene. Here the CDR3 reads CASSLGGWLQPQHF. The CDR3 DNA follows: TGTGCCAGCAGTTTGGGGGGGTGGTTGCAGCCCCAGCATTTT. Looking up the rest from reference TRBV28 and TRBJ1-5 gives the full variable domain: DVKVTQSSRYLVKRTGEKVFLECVQDMDHENMFWYRQDPGLGLRLIYFSYDVKMKEKGDIPEGYSVSREKKERFSLILESASTNQTSMYLCASSLGGWLQPQHFGDGTRLSIL.

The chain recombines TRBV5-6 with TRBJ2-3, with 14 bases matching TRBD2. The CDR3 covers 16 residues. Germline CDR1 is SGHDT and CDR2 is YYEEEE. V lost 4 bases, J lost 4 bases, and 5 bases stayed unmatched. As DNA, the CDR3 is TGTGCCAGCAGCGTCCGACTAGCGGGAGGGGCAGATACGCAGTATTTT. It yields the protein CASSVRLAGGADTQYF.

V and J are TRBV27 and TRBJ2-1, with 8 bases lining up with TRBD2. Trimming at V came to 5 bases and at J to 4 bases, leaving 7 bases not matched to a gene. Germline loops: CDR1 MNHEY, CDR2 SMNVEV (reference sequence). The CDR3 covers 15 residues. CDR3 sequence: CASSIGSGTYNEQFF. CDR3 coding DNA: TGTGCCAGCAGTATCGGTAGCGGGACTTACAATGAGCAGTTCTTC.

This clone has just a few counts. CDR3 coding DNA: TGTGCTAGTGCCACGGGGAACACTGAAGCTTTCTTT. Translated, it gives CASATGNTEAFF. The chain recombines TRBV12-5 with TRBJ1-1; no clear D. Trimming took 7 bases from V and 1 from J, leaving 7 bases between them. Per the germline V gene, CDR1 is LGHNT and CDR2 is FRNRAP. The CDR3 has 12 amino acids.